This entry is about one T cell receptor beta chain. Its antigen is not identified. The entry originates in a study of shared clonotypes between healthy human individuals. Study-wide results and limits: Clonotype sharing among donors likely depends on sequencing depth. Having only a few donors restricted how much genetic and exposure-history diversity was captured. Apart from blood, nothing was sampled; tissue repertoires likely differ.

Unsorted PBMC DNA sequencing spanned ten immunoSEQ deep assay plates. The protocol was immunoSEQ multiplex PCR, while the TCRdb copy is restricted to in-frame clones and leaves out a portion. The repertoire holds about 450,000 clones, with roughly 85% as singletons. Looked up from germline, CDR1 is MNHEY and CDR2 is SMNVEV (reference sequence). Trimming stripped 5 bases from V and 4 bases from J, with 14 bases between. The length of the CDR3 is 14 residues. This TCR was recovered from a middle-aged woman in good health. Some clones in this sample may be carry-over from other donors' samples. V usage is TRBV27 and J usage is TRBJ1-1, with D maybe TRBD1 (6 bases). Specimen: PBMCs. The DNA for the CDR3 is TGTGCCAGCAGTCGACAAGGGGGGTCCACTGAAGCTTTCTTT. This translates into CASSRQGGSTEAFF.